Each of the 12 T cell receptor delta chains below was sequenced from the same sample in a study of gamma-delta T cells after stem cell transplantation. TCRdb re-called clones from the RT-PCR reads via CATT. The data contain 2,600 or so delta-chain clones, approximately 29% of them singletons. The source material was gamma-delta T cells. These receptor sequences come from a human donor. It is not recorded whose cells these are; they may come from a transplant donor.

By frequency in the sample, this clone is medium-sized. The V and J genes are TRDV2 and TRDJ1; 10 nucleotides line up with TRDD3. The CDR3 runs to 19 residues. CDR1 is GEAIGNYY, CDR2 EKD, per germline. V was pared by 0 bases and J by 1 base, with 13 bases of the junction left unmatched. CDR3 bases: TGTGCCTGTGACACCGTTGACTACGGGGGATACGCGGGCACCGATAAACTCATCTTT. Encoded protein: CACDTVDYGGYAGTDKLIF.

On this clone itself: The junction departs from the called germline gene at one end, perhaps through a read error. This chain connects TRDV2 to TRDJ1, with TRDD3 matching over 12 bases. CDR1 and CDR2 from the germline V gene are GEAIGNYY and EKD. The CDR3 runs to 15 residues. CDR3 nucleotide sequence: TGTGCCTGTGACCCCTTACTGGGGGATACCGGTAAACTCATCTTT. It specifies CACDPLLGDTGKLIF.

This clone was counted only a few times. The V and J genes are TRDV2 and TRDJ1, with 11 bases matching TRDD3. This CDR3 contains 24 residues. The junction had 30 bases not matched to a gene; V was cut back by 2 bases and J by 2 bases. Germline V gives CDR1 GEAIGNYY, CDR2 EKD. The chain's CDR3 is CACDSKTRSALLGDKDKRTDKLIF. The CDR3 DNA reads TGTGCCTGTGACAGTAAAACCCGCTCGGCTTTACTGGGGGATAAAGACAAGCGGACCGATAAACTCATCTTT.

This clone occurred a few times. This could be a read error, since a much larger clone is one nucleotide away. Other DNA sequences of this sample code for an identical CDR3. This rearrangement joins TRDV2 to TRDJ3; maybe TRDD3 (6 bases). Germline loops: CDR1 GEAIGNYY, CDR2 EKD. Deletions cut 7 bases from V and 0 bases from J, with 21 bases between. The CDR3 consists of 19 residues. CDR3 loop: CACDPLGNSSSWDTRQMFF. The CDR3 nucleotides are TGTGCCTGCGACCCACTGGGCAACTCAAGCTCCTGGGACACCCGACAGATGTTTTTC.

Judged by abundance, this clone is medium-sized (0.01 to 0.1%). The chain recombines TRDV2 with TRDJ1; 7 bases line up with TRDD3. This CDR3 has 23 residues. The trim removed 0 bases at V and 0 bases at J, leaving 27 bases unmatched. The V gene's germline CDR1 is GEAIGNYY and CDR2 EKD. The CDR3 spells CACDTVLSQAPVGGDKYTDKLIF. The CDR3 DNA sequence: TGTGCCTGTGACACCGTTCTATCCCAAGCGCCCGTTGGTGGGGATAAGTACACCGATAAACTCATCTTT.

The CDR3 nucleotides read TGTGCCTGTGACACCCCCCCTCTGGGGGTCCCGGTCTCCTGGGACACCCGACAGATGTTTTTC. It translates to CACDTPPLGVPVSWDTRQMFF. The chain combines TRDV2 with TRDJ3, with TRDD3 matching over 7 bases. The germline V gene has CDR1 GEAIGNYY and CDR2 EKD. Losses at the gene ends were 0 bases for V and 0 bases for J; bases not matched to a gene: 13. This CDR3 spans 21 amino acids.

In regard to this clone: Since a much larger clone is just one base distant, this may be a read error. The V and J genes are TRDV2 and TRDJ3, with D possibly matching TRDD3 (6 bases). Trimming removed 3 bases at V and 0 bases at J, with 17 bases between. CDR1 and CDR2 (germline): GEAIGNYY, EKD. The CDR3 is 19 amino acids. CDR3 DNA sequence: TGTGCCTGTGACCCACTGGGCACCTCAAGCTCCTGGGACACCCGACAGATGTTTTTC. Protein product: CACDPLGTSSSWDTRQMFF.

This clone was seen a single time. This sequence joins TRDV1 and TRDJ1; TRDD3 agrees at 8 bases. This CDR3 has 19 amino acids. V shed 4 bases, J shed 3 bases, and the junction held 19 bases outside the gene matches. The germline V gene encodes CDR1 TSWWSYY and CDR2 QGS. As DNA, the CDR3 is TGTGCTCTTGGGGGCGGGGACCTACCCCCAGTACTGGGGGCCGATAAACTCATCTTT. Amino acid sequence: CALGGGDLPPVLGADKLIF.

As to this clone: A much larger clone differs from this one at a single base, so this may be a read error. V usage is TRDV2 and J usage is TRDJ1; D uncertain. Trimming took 0 bases from V and 4 from J, leaving 14 bases between them. Germline V lookup: CDR1 GEAIGNYY, CDR2 EKD. The CDR3 covers 15 residues. The CDR3 region is CACDTIAALDDKLIF. The CDR3 DNA follows: TGTGCCTGTGACACCATTGCGGCTTTGGACGATAAACTCATCTTT.

Remarks on this clone: One end of the junction fails to match germline, which may point to a read error. The chain has TRDV2 and TRDJ1; 8 nucleotides line up with TRDD3. Germline V gives CDR1 GEAIGNYY, CDR2 EKD. The CDR3 runs to 15 residues. CDR3 protein: CACDTLGEHTDNLIF. DNA of the CDR3: TGTGCCTGTGACACCCTGGGGGAACACACCGATAACCTCATCTTT.

This clone was found a few times. The chain has TRDV2 and TRDJ1, with 13 bases fitting TRDD3. CDR1 GEAIGNYY and CDR2 EKD come from the germline V gene. The CDR3 sequence is 19 residues long. Trimming cost V 0 bases and J 0 bases; bases outside gene matches: 9. The CDR3 protein is CACDTLHTGGYAHTDKLIF. In nucleotides, the CDR3 is TGTGCCTGTGACACCCTTCATACTGGGGGATACGCGCACACCGATAAACTCATCTTT.

This clone came up a few times. A much larger clone differs by one base, so this may be a read error. Other DNA sequences from this sample encode an identical CDR3 as well. The rearrangement links TRDV2 to TRDJ1; 10 bases agree with TRDD3. The CDR3 extends over 16 amino acids. The germline V gene encodes CDR1 GEAIGNYY and CDR2 EKD. CDR3 protein: CACDDLLGDATDKLIF. The CDR3 DNA is TGTGCATGTGACGACCTACTGGGGGATGCCACCGATAAACTCATCTTT.